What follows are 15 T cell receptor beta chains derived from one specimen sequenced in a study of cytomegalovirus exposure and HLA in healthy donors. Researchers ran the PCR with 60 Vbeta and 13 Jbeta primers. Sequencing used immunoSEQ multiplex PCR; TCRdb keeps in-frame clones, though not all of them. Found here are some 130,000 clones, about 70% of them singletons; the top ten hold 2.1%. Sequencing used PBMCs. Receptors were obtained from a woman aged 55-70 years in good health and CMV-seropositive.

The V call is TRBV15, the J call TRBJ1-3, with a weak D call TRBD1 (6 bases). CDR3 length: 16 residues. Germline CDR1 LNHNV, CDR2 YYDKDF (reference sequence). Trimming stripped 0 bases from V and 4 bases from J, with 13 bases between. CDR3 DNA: TGTGCCACCAGCAGAGATAGGCAGGGGCTCGGAAACACCATATATTTT. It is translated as CATSRDRQGLGNTIYF. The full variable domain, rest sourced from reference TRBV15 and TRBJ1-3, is DAMVIQNPRYQVTQFGKPVTLSCSQTLNHNVMYWYQQKSSQAPKLLFHYYDKDFNNEADTPDNFQSRRPNTSFCFLDIRSPGLGDTAMYLCATSRDRQGLGNTIYFGEGSWLTVV.

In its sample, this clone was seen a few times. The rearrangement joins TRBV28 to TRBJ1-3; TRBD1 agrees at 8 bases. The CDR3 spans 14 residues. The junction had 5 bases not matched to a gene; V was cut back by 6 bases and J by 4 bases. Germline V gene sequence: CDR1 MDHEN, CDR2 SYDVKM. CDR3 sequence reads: CASRQGAHGNTIYF. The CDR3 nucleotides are TGTGCCAGCAGGCAGGGGGCGCACGGAAACACCATATATTTT.

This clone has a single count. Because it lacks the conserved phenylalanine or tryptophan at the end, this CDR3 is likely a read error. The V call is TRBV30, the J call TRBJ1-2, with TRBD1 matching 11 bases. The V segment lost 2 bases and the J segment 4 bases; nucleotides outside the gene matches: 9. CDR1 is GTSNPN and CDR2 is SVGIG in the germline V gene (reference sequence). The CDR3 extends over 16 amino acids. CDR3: CAWSSRKGQGAYGYTV. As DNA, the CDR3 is TGTGCCTGGAGTTCCCGTAAAGGACAGGGGGCCTATGGCTACACCGTC.

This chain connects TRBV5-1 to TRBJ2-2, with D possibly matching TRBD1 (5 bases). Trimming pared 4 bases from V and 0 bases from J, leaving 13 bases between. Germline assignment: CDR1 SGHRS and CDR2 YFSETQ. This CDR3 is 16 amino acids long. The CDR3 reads CASSLTQVANTGELFF. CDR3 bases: TGCGCCAGCAGCCTAACACAGGTAGCGAACACCGGGGAGCTGTTTTTT. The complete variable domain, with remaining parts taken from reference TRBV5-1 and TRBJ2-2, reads KAGVTQTPRYLIKTRGQQVTLSCSPISGHRSVSWYQQTPGQGLQFLFEYFSETQRNKGNFPGRFSGRQFSNSRSEMNVSTLELGDSALYLCASSLTQVANTGELFFGEGSRLTVL.

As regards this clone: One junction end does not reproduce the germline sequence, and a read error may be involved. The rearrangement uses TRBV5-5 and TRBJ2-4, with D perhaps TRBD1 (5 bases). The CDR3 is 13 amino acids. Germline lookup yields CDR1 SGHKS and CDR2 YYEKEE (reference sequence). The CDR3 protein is CASSLVGQNIQYF. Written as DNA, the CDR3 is TGTGCCAGCAGTTTGGTGGGGCAAAACATTCAGTACTTC.

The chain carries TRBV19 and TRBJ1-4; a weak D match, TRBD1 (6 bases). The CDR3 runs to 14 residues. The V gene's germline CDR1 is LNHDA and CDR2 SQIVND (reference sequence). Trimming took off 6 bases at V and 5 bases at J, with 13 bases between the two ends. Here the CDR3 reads CASRYRVSNEKLFF. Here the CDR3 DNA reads TGTGCCAGTAGGTACAGGGTGTCAAATGAAAAACTGTTTTTT.

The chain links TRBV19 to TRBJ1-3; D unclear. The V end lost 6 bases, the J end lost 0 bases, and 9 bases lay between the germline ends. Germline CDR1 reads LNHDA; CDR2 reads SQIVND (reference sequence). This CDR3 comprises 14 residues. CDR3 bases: TGTGCCAGTAGCCAACTGTCCTCTGGAAACACCATATATTTT. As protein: CASSQLSSGNTIYF. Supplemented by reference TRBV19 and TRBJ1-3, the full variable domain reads DGGITQSPKYLFRKEGQNVTLSCEQNLNHDAMYWYRQDPGQGLRLIYYSQIVNDFQKGDIAEGYSVSREKKESFPLTVTSAQKNPTAFYLCASSQLSSGNTIYFGEGSWLTVV.

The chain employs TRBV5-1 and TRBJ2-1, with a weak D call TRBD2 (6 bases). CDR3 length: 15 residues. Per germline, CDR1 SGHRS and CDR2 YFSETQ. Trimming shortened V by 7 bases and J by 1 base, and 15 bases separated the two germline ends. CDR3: CASSNGGESYNEQFF. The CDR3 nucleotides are TGCGCCAGCTCCAACGGAGGGGAATCCTACAATGAGCAGTTCTTC.

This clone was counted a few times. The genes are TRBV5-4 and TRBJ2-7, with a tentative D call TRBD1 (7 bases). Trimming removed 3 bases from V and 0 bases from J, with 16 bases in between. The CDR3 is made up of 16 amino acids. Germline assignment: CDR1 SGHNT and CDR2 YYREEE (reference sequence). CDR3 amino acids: CASSSEGAGSSYEQYF. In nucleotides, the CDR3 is TGTGCCAGCAGCTCGGAGGGGGCAGGGAGCTCCTACGAGCAGTACTTC.

This CDR3 is CASSLGFLTENEQFF. Here the CDR3 DNA reads TGCGCCAGCAGCTTGGGATTCCTAACGGAGAATGAGCAGTTCTTC. This chain uses TRBV5-1 with TRBJ2-1; D is undetermined. The CDR3 covers 15 residues. V gave up 0 bases and J gave up 7 bases, with 14 bases separating them. Germline assignment: CDR1 SGHRS and CDR2 YFSETQ.

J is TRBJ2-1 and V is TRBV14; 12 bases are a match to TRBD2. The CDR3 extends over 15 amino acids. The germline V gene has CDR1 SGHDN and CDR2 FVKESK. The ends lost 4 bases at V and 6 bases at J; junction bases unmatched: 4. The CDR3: CASSPLAGGVNEQFF. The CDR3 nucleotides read TGTGCCAGCAGCCCACTAGCGGGAGGCGTCAATGAGCAGTTCTTC.

The CDR3 nucleotides are TGCGCCAGCAGCTCCGGACTAGCGGGAGATGAGCAGTTCTTC. The encoded protein is CASSSGLAGDEQFF. The chain combines TRBV5-1 with TRBJ2-1, with 13 nucleotides matching TRBD2. CDR1 SGHRS and CDR2 YFSETQ come from the germline V gene. This CDR3 has 14 residues. The junction had 2 bases not matched to a gene; V was cut back by 3 bases and J by 8 bases.

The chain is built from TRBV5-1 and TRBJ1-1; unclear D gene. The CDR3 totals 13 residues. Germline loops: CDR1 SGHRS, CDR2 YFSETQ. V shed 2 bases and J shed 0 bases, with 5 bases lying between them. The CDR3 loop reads CASSFAVNTEAFF. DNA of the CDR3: TGCGCCAGCAGCTTTGCAGTGAACACTGAAGCTTTCTTT.

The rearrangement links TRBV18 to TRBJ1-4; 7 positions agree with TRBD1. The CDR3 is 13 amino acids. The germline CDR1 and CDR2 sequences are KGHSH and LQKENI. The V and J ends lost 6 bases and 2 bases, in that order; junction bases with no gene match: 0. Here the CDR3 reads CASSGQTNEKLFF. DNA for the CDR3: TGTGCCAGCTCGGGACAGACTAATGAAAAACTGTTTTTT.

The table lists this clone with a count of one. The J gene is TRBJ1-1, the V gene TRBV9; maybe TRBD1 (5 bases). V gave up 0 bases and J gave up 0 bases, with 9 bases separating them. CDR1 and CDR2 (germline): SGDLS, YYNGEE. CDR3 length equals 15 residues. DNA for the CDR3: TGTGCCAGCAGCGTAGTGTCAGGGTTGAACACTGAAGCTTTCTTT. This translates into CASSVVSGLNTEAFF.